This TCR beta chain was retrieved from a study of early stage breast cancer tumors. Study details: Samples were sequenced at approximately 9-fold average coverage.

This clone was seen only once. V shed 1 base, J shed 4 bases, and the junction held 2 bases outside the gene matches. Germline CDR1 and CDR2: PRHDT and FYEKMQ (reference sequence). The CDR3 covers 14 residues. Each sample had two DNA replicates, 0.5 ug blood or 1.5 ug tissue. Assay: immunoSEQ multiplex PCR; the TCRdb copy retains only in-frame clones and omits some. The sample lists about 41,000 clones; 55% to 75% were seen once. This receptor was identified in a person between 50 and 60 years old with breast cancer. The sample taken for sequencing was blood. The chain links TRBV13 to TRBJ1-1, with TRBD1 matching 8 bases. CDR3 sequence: CASSLVTGGTEAFF. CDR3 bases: TGTGCCAGCAGCTTAGTTACAGGGGGCACTGAAGCTTTCTTT.